The clone carrying this T cell receptor beta chain was observed once. The table came from immunoSEQ multiplex PCR; TCRdb's copy has only in-frame clones and leaves some out. This sample yields around 250,000 clones, of which approximately 88% are seen a single time; 2.5% to 4% belongs to the top ten. Participants classified as exposed had met a COVID-19 case within 2 weeks before study entry. V lost 0 bases and J lost 5, with 14 bases in between. The CDR3 loop spans 16 amino acids. Germline loops: CDR1 SGHAT, CDR2 FQNNGV. The data belong to a study of blood T cell repertoires in COVID-19. Study-wide background: T cells, B-cell-depleted T cells, or PBMCs supplied cDNA or gDNA.

The sample comprised PBMCs or T cells enriched from blood (not recorded which). The rearrangement uses TRBV11-2 and TRBJ2-1; D remains unclear. The sequence came from a woman in her 40s who had been exposed to COVID-19. DNA for the CDR3: TGTGCCAGCAGCTTAGATATAAGCGTATCCCACAATGAGCAGTTCTTC. Protein: CASSLDISVSHNEQFF.